This T cell receptor beta chain was recovered during a study of blood T cell repertoires in COVID-19. Study at large: Material from acute and convalescent COVID-19 was sourced from the United States, Italy and Spain.

Looked up from germline, CDR1 is LNHDA and CDR2 is SQIVND (reference sequence). V was cut by 8 bases and J by 4 bases, with 15 bases left in between. This CDR3 has 14 residues. Participants were aged about 18 to 90 years, lived in 24 US areas, and enrolled virtually. Clones were read by immunoSEQ multiplex PCR, and TCRdb kept only the in-frame ones, dropping some. The sample gives 140,000 to 150,000 clones, 85% to 90% of which show up once; 1.2% is in the top ten. The J gene is TRBJ2-1, the V gene TRBV19, with TRBD2 as a possible D gene (6 bases). Sequencing was carried out using PBMCs or T cells enriched from blood (not recorded which). The TCR originated in a woman between 25 and 40 years old with acute COVID-19. The CDR3 protein is CASRGGVVYNEQFF. As DNA, the CDR3 is TGTGCCAGTCGGGGCGGGGTGGTTTACAATGAGCAGTTCTTC. The complete variable domain, with remaining parts taken from reference TRBV19 and TRBJ2-1, reads DGGITQSPKYLFRKEGQNVTLSCEQNLNHDAMYWYRQDPGQGLRLIYYSQIVNDFQKGDIAEGYSVSREKKESFPLTVTSAQKNPTAFYLCASRGGVVYNEQFFGPGTRLTVL.